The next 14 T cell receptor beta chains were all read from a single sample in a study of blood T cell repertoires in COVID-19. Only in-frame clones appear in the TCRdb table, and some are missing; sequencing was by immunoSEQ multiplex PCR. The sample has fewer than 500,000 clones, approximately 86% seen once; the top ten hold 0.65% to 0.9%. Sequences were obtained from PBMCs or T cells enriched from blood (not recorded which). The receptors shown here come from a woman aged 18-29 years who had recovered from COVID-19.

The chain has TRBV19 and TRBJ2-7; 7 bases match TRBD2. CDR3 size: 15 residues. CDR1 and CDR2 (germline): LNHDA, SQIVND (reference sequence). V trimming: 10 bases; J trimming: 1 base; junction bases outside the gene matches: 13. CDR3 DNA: TGTGCCACTGCCCCGGGGGATAGCGGGTCCTACGAGCAGTACTTC. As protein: CATAPGDSGSYEQYF.

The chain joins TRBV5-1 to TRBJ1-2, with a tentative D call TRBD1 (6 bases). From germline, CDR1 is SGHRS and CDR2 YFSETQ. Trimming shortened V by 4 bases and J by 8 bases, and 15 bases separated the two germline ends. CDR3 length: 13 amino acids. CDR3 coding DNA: TGCGCCAGCAGCGCCGGGACAAGGGAGGGCTACACCTTC. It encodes CASSAGTREGYTF.

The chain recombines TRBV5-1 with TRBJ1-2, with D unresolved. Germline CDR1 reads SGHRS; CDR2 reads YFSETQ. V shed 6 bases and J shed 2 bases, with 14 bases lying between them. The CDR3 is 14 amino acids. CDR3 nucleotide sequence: TGCGCCAGCACCGGGAATTCCGCAAACTATGGCTACACCTTC. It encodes CASTGNSANYGYTF.

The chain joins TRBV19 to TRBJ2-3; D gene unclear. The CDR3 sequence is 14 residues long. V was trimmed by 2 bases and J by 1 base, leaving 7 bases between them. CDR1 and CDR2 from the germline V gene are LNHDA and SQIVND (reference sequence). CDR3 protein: CASSISRGTDTQYF. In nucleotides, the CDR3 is TGTGCCAGTAGTATATCCCGGGGCACAGATACGCAGTATTTT.

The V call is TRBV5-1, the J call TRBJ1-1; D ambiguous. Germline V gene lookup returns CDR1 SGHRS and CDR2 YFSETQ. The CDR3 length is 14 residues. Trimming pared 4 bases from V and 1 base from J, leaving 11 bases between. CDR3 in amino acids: CASSREDWNTEAFF. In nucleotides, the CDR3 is TGCGCCAGCAGCCGGGAAGACTGGAACACTGAAGCTTTCTTT.

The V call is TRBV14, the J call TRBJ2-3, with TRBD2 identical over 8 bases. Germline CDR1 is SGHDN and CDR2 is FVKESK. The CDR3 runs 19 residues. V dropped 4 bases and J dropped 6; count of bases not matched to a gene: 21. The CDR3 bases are TGTGCCAGCAGCCCCAAGAAACTTCGAGCGGGGGTTCCAGGGGATACGCAGTATTTT. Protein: CASSPKKLRAGVPGDTQYF.

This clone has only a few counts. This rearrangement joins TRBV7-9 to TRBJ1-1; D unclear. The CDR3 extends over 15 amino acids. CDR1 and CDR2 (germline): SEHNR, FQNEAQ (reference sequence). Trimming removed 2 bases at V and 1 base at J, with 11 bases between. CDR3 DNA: TGTGCCAGCAGCTTAAACCCCGGGGAGAACACTGAAGCTTTCTTT. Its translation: CASSLNPGENTEAFF.

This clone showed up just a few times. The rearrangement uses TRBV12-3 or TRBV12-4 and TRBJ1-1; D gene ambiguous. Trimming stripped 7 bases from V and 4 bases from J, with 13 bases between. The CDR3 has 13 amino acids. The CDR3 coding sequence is TGTGCCAGCACCTCGAGACTAAGCACTGAAGCTTTCTTT. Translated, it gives CASTSRLSTEAFF.

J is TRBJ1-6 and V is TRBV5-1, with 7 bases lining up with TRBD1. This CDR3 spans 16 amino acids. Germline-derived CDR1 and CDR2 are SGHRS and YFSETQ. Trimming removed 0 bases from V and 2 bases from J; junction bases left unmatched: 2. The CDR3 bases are TGCGCCAGCAGCTTGGCGGGACAGACCTATAATTCACCCCTCCACTTT. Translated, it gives CASSLAGQTYNSPLHF. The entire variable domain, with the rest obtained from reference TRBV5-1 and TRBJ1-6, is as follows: KAGVTQTPRYLIKTRGQQVTLSCSPISGHRSVSWYQQTPGQGLQFLFEYFSETQRNKGNFPGRFSGRQFSNSRSEMNVSTLELGDSALYLCASSLAGQTYNSPLHFGNGTRLTVT.

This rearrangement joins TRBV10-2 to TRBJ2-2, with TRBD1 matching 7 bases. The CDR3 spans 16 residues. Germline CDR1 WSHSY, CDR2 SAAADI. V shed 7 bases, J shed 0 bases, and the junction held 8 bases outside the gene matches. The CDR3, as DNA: TGCGCCAGCACTCCCGGGACAGAGGCGAACACCGGGGAGCTGTTTTTT. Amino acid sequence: CASTPGTEANTGELFF.

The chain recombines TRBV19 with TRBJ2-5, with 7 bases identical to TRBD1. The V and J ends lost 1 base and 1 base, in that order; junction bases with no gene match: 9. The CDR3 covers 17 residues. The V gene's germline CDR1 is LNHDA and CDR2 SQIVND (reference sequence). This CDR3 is CASSIATERDSQETQYF. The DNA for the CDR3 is TGTGCCAGTAGTATAGCTACCGAACGGGACAGCCAAGAGACCCAGTACTTC.

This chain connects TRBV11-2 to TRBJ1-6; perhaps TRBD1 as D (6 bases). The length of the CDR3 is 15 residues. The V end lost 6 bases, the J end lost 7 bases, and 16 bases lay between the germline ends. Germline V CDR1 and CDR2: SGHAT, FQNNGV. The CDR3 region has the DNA TGTGCCAGCAGTTTTTCCGGGGGGCGAAATTCACCCCTCCACTTT. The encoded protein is CASSFSGGRNSPLHF. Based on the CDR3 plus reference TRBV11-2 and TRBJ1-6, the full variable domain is EAGVAQSPRYKIIEKRQSVAFWCNPISGHATLYWYQQILGQGPKLLIQFQNNGVVDDSQLPKDRFSAERLKGVDSTLKIQPAKLEDSAVYLCASSFSGGRNSPLHFGNGTRLTVT.

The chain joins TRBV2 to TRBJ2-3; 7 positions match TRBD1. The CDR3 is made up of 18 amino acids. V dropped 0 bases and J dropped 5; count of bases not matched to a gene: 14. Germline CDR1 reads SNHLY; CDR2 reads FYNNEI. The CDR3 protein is CASSEALYGRGYGDTQYF. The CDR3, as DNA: TGTGCCAGCAGTGAAGCGCTCTACGGCAGGGGGTATGGAGATACGCAGTATTTT.

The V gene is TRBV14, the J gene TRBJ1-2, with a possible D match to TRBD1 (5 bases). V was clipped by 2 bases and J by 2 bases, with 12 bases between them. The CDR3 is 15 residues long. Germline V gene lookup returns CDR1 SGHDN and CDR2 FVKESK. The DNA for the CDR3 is TGTGCCAGCAGCCAAAATTTAAGGGGAAACTATGGCTACACCTTC. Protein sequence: CASSQNLRGNYGYTF.